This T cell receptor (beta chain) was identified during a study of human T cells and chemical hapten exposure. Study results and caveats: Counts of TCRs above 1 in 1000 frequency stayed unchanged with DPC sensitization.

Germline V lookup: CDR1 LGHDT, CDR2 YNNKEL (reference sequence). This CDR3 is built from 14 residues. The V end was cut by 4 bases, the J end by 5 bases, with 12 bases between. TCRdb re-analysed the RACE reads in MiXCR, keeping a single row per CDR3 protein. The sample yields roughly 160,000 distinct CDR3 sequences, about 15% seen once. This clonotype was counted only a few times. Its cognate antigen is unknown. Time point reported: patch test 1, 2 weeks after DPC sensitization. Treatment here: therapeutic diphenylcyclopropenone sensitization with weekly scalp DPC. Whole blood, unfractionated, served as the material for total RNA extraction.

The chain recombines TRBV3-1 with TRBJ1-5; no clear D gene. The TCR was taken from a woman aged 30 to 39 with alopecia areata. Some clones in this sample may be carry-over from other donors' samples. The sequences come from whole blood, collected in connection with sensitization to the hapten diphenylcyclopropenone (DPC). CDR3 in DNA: TGTGCCAGCAGCCCGCACCAGGCCGATCAGCCCCAGCATTTT. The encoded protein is CASSPHQADQPQHF.